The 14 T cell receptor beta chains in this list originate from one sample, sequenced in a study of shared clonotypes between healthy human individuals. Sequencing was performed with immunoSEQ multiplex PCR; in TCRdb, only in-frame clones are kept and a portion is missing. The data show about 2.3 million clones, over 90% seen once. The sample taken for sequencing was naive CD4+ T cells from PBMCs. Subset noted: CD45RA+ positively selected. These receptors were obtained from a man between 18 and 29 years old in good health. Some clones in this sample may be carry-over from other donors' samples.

In DNA, the CDR3 is TGTGCCAGCAGCTTAGACGGCTCCCCCTCCTACAATGAGCAGTTCTTC. Translated: CASSLDGSPSYNEQFF. This rearrangement joins TRBV11-3 to TRBJ2-1; D unclear. Germline assignment: CDR1 SGHNT and CDR2 YENEEA. The CDR3 loop spans 16 amino acids. V dropped 0 bases and J dropped 0 bases, with 9 bases sitting between them.

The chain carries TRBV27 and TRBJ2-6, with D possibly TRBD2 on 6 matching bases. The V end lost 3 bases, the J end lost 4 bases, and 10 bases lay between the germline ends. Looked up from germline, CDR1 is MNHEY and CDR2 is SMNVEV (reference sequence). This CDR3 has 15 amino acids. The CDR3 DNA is TGTGCCAGCAGTTTTGGAGGGCCCGGGGCCAACGTCCTGACTTTC. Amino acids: CASSFGGPGANVLTF.

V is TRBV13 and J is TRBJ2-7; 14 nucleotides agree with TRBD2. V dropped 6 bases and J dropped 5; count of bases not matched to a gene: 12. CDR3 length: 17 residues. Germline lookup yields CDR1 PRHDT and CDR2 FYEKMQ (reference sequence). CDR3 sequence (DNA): TGTGCCAGCAGTCCCCCCGTCGGGACTAGCGGGAGCAACGAGCAGTACTTC. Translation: CASSPPVGTSGSNEQYF. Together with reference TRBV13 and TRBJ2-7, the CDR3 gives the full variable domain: AAGVIQSPRHLIKEKRETATLKCYPIPRHDTVYWYQQGPGQDPQFLISFYEKMQSDKGSIPDRFSAQQFSDYHSELNMSSLELGDSALYFCASSPPVGTSGSNEQYFGPGTRLTVT.

The CDR3 sequence: CASGGRANYGYTF. The CDR3 DNA sequence: TGTGCCAGCGGGGGCAGGGCGAACTATGGCTACACCTTC. The V gene is TRBV7-2, the J gene TRBJ1-2; TRBD1 is a possible D gene (6 bases). The germline V gene encodes CDR1 SGHTA and CDR2 FQGNSA. With 8 bases removed from V and 2 bases from J, the gap between germline ends came to 12 bases. The CDR3 is 13 residues long.

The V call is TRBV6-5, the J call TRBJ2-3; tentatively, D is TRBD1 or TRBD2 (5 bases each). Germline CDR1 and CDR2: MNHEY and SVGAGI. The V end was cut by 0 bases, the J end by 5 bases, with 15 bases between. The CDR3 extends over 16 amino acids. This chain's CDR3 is CASSYSGRGVGDTQYF. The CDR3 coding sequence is TGTGCCAGCAGTTACTCGGGACGAGGGGTGGGAGATACGCAGTATTTT.

The CDR3 is CASSLQGFVYNEQFF. The CDR3, as DNA: TGTGCCAGCTCGCTACAGGGTTTCGTTTACAATGAGCAGTTCTTC. The gene calls are TRBV18 and TRBJ2-1; tentative D call: TRBD1 (6 bases). The V and J ends lost 6 bases and 4 bases respectively, with 16 bases between them. Germline V gene sequence: CDR1 KGHSH, CDR2 LQKENI. There are 15 residues in the CDR3.

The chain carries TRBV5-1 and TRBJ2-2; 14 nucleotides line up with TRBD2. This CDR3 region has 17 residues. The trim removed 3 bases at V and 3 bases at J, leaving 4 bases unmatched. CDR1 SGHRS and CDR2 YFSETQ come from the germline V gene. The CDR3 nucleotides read TGCGCCAGCAGCTCGGGACTAGCGGGAGTGGACACCGGGGAGCTGTTTTTT. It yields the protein CASSSGLAGVDTGELFF.

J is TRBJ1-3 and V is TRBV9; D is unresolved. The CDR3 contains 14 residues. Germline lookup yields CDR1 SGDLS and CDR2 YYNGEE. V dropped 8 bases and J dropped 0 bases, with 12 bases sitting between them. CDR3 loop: CASTPTVSGNTIYF. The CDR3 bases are TGTGCCAGTACACCGACGGTCTCTGGAAACACCATATATTTT.

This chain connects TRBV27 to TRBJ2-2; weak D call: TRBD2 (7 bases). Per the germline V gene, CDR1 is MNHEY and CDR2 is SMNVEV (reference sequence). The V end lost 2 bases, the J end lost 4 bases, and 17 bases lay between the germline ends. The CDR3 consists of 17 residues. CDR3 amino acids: CASSLGIGGRGTGELFF. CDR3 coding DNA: TGTGCCAGCAGTTTAGGGATCGGGGGGCGAGGCACCGGGGAGCTGTTTTTT.

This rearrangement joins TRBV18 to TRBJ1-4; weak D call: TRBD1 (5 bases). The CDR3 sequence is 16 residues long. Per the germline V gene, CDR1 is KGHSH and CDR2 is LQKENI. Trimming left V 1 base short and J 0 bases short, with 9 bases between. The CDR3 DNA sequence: TGTGCCAGCTCACCACAGGGGATCGCAACTAATGAAAAACTGTTTTTT. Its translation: CASSPQGIATNEKLFF.

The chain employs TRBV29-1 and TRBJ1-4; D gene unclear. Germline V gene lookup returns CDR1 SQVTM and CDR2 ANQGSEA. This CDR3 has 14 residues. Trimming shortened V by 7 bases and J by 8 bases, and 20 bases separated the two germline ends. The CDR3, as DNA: TGCAGCGCAAAAGGTTACGGGAGCCAAGAAAAACTGTTTTTT. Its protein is CSAKGYGSQEKLFF.

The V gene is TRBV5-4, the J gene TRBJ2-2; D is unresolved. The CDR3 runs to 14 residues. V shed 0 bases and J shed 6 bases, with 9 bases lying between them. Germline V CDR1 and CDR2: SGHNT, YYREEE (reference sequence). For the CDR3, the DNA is TGTGCCAGCAGCTTGGCTTTGCCCCCCGGGGAGCTGTTTTTT. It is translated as CASSLALPPGELFF. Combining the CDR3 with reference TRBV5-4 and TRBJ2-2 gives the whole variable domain ETGVTQSPTHLIKTRGQQVTLRCSSQSGHNTVSWYQQALGQGPQFIFQYYREEENGRGNFPPRFSGLQFPNYSSELNVNALELDDSALYLCASSLALPPGELFFGEGSRLTVL.

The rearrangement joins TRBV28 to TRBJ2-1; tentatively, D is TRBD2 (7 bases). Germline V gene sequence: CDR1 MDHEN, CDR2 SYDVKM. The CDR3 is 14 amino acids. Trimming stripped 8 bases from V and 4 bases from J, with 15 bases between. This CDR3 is CASSGAGVYNEQFF. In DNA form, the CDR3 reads TGTGCCAGCTCGGGGGCGGGAGTATACAATGAGCAGTTCTTC.

For the CDR3, the DNA is TGCGCCAGCAGCTTTCTAGCGGGAACCGGTGAGCAGTTCTTC. The encoded protein is CASSFLAGTGEQFF. The chain has TRBV5-1 and TRBJ2-1; 9 bases are shared with TRBD2. Germline V gene data show CDR1 as SGHRS and CDR2 as YFSETQ. CDR3 length: 14 amino acids. Trimming removed 2 bases from V and 9 bases from J; junction bases left unmatched: 6.